This TCR beta chain was captured in a study of T cells after posttransplantation cyclophosphamide. This CDR3 has 14 amino acids. Trimming stripped 10 bases from V and 8 bases from J, with 23 bases between. Germline CDR1 MNHNS, CDR2 SASEGT. On the day of bone marrow donation, the related graft donor provided peripheral blood. This clone was seen ten or more times. Its cognate antigen is unknown. Overall study findings and caveats: Later blood repertoires were often dominated by clones from the donor CD8+ memory compartment. Blood and skin or GI T cell repertoires showed limited TRB overlap. Recipient CMV seropositivity and CMV reactivation strongly tracked TRB clonality.

TCRdb's table, derived via immunoSEQ multiplex PCR, lists solely in-frame clones and lacks some. There are tens of thousands of clones in the sample, none observed a single time. The origin of this receptor is a man in his forties or fifties in good health, CMV-negative, and a related stem cell transplant donor. The sample comprised PBMCs. The V and J genes are TRBV6-1 and TRBJ1-2, with a tentative D call TRBD1 (6 bases). The CDR3 is CAIGLGAPPRGYTF. CDR3 nucleotides: TGTGCCATTGGCCTGGGGGCTCCCCCCCGGGGCTACACCTTC.